This TCR beta chain originates from a study of patients and donors after allogeneic stem cell transplantation (TCRdb year 2020). Library generation was performed with RT-PCR. For sequencing, a NextSeq 550 was employed. The raw public data were reprocessed by TCRdb itself: fastp quality trimming at Q25, MiXCR clonotype calling, in-frame beta chains only. Every distinct CDR3 protein forms one entry, paired with its most common genes and DNA. This sample lists roughly 190,000 distinct CDR3 sequences; roughly 40% were detected once. The biggest ten clones account for less than 40% of the sample. Turning to this clonotype: What antigen it recognizes has not been identified. The sample holds no much larger clone one base away, and base qualities are not on file.

The germline V gene supplies CDR1 SGDLS and CDR2 YYNGEE. Including the terminal cysteine and phenylalanine, the CDR3 comprises 16 residues. The DNA shown is the 48-base CDR3, in frame from base 1. Cut back by 3 bases and 3 bases, the V and J ends lie 16 bases apart. Rearrangement joined TRBV9 to TRBJ2-1; the D gene cannot be named for sure. The receptor was isolated from a human donor who was either an allogeneic HSCT recipient or a stem cell or donor lymphocyte infusion donor (not recorded which). It is not recorded whose cells these are; they may come from a transplant donor. The sequencing input was blood, either unsorted or a sorted T cell fraction (not recorded which). The DNA is as follows: TGTGCCAGCAGCGGGAGCCTTCGGACCAGCTACAATGAGCAGTTCTTC. Its translation reads: CASSGSLRTSYNEQFF.